These 8 T cell receptor beta chains originate from one sample sequenced in a study of naive and memory T cell subsets. Treatment described: skin biopsy from PPD injection site in Mantoux-positive individual. A UMI-containing oligonucleotide was joined by 3' ligation to the TCR cDNA template. Amplification of ligated cDNA took four PCR rounds with SP2 and nested alpha and beta constant primers. TCRdb passed the UMI-ligation and nested PCR reads through MiXCR, listing each CDR3 protein once. The table has roughly 36,000 distinct CDR3 sequences, roughly 9.6% seen once. Sequencing was performed on skin, taken from a tuberculin skin test site. The receptors originated from an adult in good health.

This clonotype has a count of ten or more. The chain couples TRBV29-1 to TRBJ2-7, with a weak D call TRBD2 (7 bases). V dropped 5 bases and J dropped 3 bases, with 14 bases sitting between them. The CDR3 is made up of 13 amino acids. Germline V gives CDR1 SQVTM, CDR2 ANQGSEA. The CDR3 is CSVLGGGGYEQYF. Written as DNA, the CDR3 is TGCAGCGTTCTAGGGGGGGGCGGCTACGAGCAGTACTTC.

V gene TRBV11-2 combines with J gene TRBJ2-5; 8 bases map to TRBD1. Germline loops: CDR1 SGHAT, CDR2 FQNNGV. With V trimmed by 4 bases and J by 4 bases, 14 bases remained unmatched. The CDR3 covers 17 residues. DNA of the CDR3: TGTGCCAGCAGCTCACTCGGTTTCGACAGGGGCCGAGAGACCCAGTACTTC. This translates into CASSSLGFDRGRETQYF.

In its sample, this clonotype was seen many times. J is TRBJ2-1 and V is TRBV11-3; 7 positions match TRBD2. The germline V gene encodes CDR1 SGHNT and CDR2 YENEEA. The CDR3 is made up of 13 amino acids. V dropped 5 bases and J dropped 7; count of bases not matched to a gene: 5. CDR3 region: CASSGAGVNEQFF. DNA for the CDR3: TGTGCCAGCAGCGGGGCGGGGGTAAATGAGCAGTTCTTC.

This clonotype was counted at least ten times. The chain recombines TRBV30 with TRBJ2-2, with a possible D match to TRBD2 (6 bases). The germline gives CDR1 GTSNPN, CDR2 SVGIG (reference sequence). The ends were cut back, 0 bases at V and 4 bases at J, with 6 bases in the middle. The CDR3 sequence is 13 residues long. The DNA of the CDR3 is TGTGCCTGGAGTGTCGGGGGCACCGGGGAGCTGTTTTTT. Translating gives CAWSVGGTGELFF.

This clonotype has more than one count but fewer than ten. The chain is built from TRBV11-2 and TRBJ2-3; D is possibly TRBD2 (5 bases). V was pared by 4 bases and J by 1 base, with 9 bases between. The germline V gene encodes CDR1 SGHAT and CDR2 FQNNGV. The CDR3 loop spans 14 amino acids. CDR3 protein: CASSYGLRTDTQYF. CDR3 bases: TGTGCCAGCAGCTATGGACTTCGCACAGATACGCAGTATTTT.

There are many counts of this clonotype. The chain uses TRBV12-3 or TRBV12-4 and TRBJ2-1; D could derive from TRBD1 or TRBD2 (5 bases each). This CDR3 contains 14 residues. V was pared by 6 bases and J by 6 bases, with 15 bases between. CDR3 sequence: CASRPGTRGNEQFF. As DNA, the CDR3 is TGTGCCAGCAGGCCCGGGACCAGAGGCAATGAGCAGTTCTTC.

This clonotype appeared many times. CDR3 nucleotide sequence: TGCGCCAGCAGCCAGAATTATAACAGGGTCTCTCTGGAAAACACCATATATTTT. The encoded protein is CASSQNYNRVSLENTIYF. This chain joins TRBV4-1 and TRBJ1-3; maybe TRBD1 (6 bases). CDR1 is MGHRA, CDR2 YSYEKL, per germline. The V and J ends lost 3 bases and 6 bases respectively, with 24 bases between them. The CDR3 has 18 amino acids.

V is TRBV18 and J is TRBJ1-6; TRBD1 matches 7 bases. The V gene's germline CDR1 is KGHSH and CDR2 LQKENI. J was trimmed by 7 bases and V by 0 bases; bases with no gene match: 3. The CDR3 totals 15 residues. CDR3 loop: CASSPPPGGNSPLHF. As DNA, the CDR3 is TGTGCCAGCTCACCACCGCCAGGGGGAAATTCACCCCTCCACTTT.